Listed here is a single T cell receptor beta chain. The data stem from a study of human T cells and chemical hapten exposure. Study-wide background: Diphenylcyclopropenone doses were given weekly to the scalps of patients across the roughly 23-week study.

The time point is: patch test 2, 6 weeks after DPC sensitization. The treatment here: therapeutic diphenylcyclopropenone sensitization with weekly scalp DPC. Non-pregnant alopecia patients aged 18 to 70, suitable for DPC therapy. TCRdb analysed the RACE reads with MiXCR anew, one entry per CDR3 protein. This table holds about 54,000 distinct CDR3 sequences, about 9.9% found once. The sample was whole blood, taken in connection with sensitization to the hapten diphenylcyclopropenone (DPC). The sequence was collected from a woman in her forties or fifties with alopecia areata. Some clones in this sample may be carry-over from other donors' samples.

The DNA of the CDR3 is TGTGCCAGCAGCGTATGGGACACTGAAGCTTTCTTT. Its protein is CASSVWDTEAFF. This chain connects TRBV9 to TRBJ1-1; D not resolved. Germline lookup yields CDR1 SGDLS and CDR2 YYNGEE. CDR3 length equals 12 residues. V lost 1 base and J lost 3, with 4 bases in between.